This passage covers 21 T cell receptor beta chains from one sample sequenced in a study of blood T cell repertoires in COVID-19 (dated by TCRdb to 2019 to 2021). To prepare the library, the immunoSEQ multiplex PCR assay was applied. TCRdb mirrors the immuneACCESS table, restricted to in-frame sequences. Some clones are absent from its copies; in checked studies, under half trace to an unresolved V gene, and the reason for the others is unknown. The sample table lists over 300,000 clones, over 75% of them with a count of one. 0.97% of the sample goes to the ten largest clones. Sequenced input: PBMCs or T cells enriched from blood (not recorded which). These receptors all stem from a woman under 40 with acute COVID-19.

The rearrangement joins TRBV7-9 to TRBJ2-2; TRBD1 matches 7 bases. This CDR3 is built from 15 residues. The germline V gene encodes CDR1 SEHNR and CDR2 FQNEAQ (reference sequence). The trim removed 6 bases at V and 4 bases at J, leaving 8 bases unmatched. CDR3 residues: CASSQQGRITGELFF. The CDR3 DNA reads as TGTGCCAGCAGTCAACAGGGGCGGATCACCGGGGAGCTGTTTTTT.

The chain combines TRBV7-2 with TRBJ2-7; maybe TRBD1 (8 bases). V shed 2 bases and J shed 4 bases, with 12 bases lying between them. This CDR3 comprises 14 residues. Looked up from germline, CDR1 is SGHTA and CDR2 is FQGNSA. CDR3 coding DNA: TGTGCCAGCAGCTTAAGCGGGACAGGATACGAGCAGTACTTC. Protein product: CASSLSGTGYEQYF. Supplemented by reference TRBV7-2 and TRBJ2-7, the full variable domain reads GAGVSQSPSNKVTEKGKDVELRCDPISGHTALYWYRQSLGQGLEFLIYFQGNSAPDKSGLPSDRFSAERTGGSVSTLTIQRTQQEDSAVYLCASSLSGTGYEQYFGPGTRLTVT.

The rearrangement uses TRBV27 and TRBJ1-6; D ambiguous. The germline V and J ends were trimmed by 6 bases and 8 bases, with 11 bases remaining between them. Germline loops: CDR1 MNHEY, CDR2 SMNVEV (reference sequence). This CDR3 comprises 13 residues. The CDR3 reads CASRGYGDSPLHF. The CDR3 nucleotides are TGTGCCAGCAGGGGCTACGGGGATTCACCCCTCCACTTT.

V gene TRBV30 combines with J gene TRBJ2-7, with 8 bases identical to TRBD1. The germline CDR1 and CDR2 sequences are GTSNPN and SVGIG (reference sequence). V lost 2 bases to trimming and J lost 4 bases; unmatched junction nucleotides: 10. The CDR3 length is 15 residues. CDR3: CAWSLTGTGGYEQYF. The CDR3 DNA sequence: TGTGCCTGGAGTCTTACCGGGACAGGTGGATACGAGCAGTACTTC. Full variable domain (missing parts from reference TRBV30 and TRBJ2-7): SQTIHQWPATLVQPVGSPLSLECTVEGTSNPNLYWYRQAAGRGLQLLFYSVGIGQISSEVPQNLSASRPQDRQFILSSKKLLLSDSGFYLCAWSLTGTGGYEQYFGPGTRLTVT.

J is TRBJ2-7 and V is TRBV7-2, with a tentative D call TRBD2 (6 bases). From germline, CDR1 is SGHTA and CDR2 FQGNSA. V was shortened by 3 bases and J by 4 bases, with 16 bases between the two germline ends. The CDR3 loop spans 15 amino acids. The CDR3 region has the DNA TGTGCCAGCAGCTTGGGGGGTAGTTTAAATTACGAGCAGTACTTC. Translation gives CASSLGGSLNYEQYF. The full variable domain, in which reference TRBV7-2 and TRBJ2-7 provide the parts outside the CDR3, is GAGVSQSPSNKVTEKGKDVELRCDPISGHTALYWYRQSLGQGLEFLIYFQGNSAPDKSGLPSDRFSAERTGGSVSTLTIQRTQQEDSAVYLCASSLGGSLNYEQYFGPGTRLTVT.

The rearrangement uses TRBV25-1 and TRBJ2-3; maybe TRBD1 (5 bases). The ends were cut back, 3 bases at V and 7 bases at J, with 11 bases in the middle. Looked up from germline, CDR1 is MGHDK and CDR2 is SYGVNS. The CDR3 totals 13 residues. Here the CDR3 reads CASSDSRGNTQYF. The CDR3 DNA is TGTGCCAGCAGTGATTCAAGGGGTAATACGCAGTATTTT.

The J gene is TRBJ1-5, the V gene TRBV5-8, with 10 bases that match TRBD1. Germline loops: CDR1 SGHTS, CDR2 YDEGEE. The CDR3 is 15 residues long. V was pared by 3 bases and J by 4 bases, with 4 bases of the junction left unmatched. CDR3 in amino acids: CASSWRTGGNQPQHF. The CDR3 nucleotides read TGTGCCAGCAGCTGGAGGACAGGGGGAAATCAGCCCCAGCATTTT. The full variable domain, rest sourced from reference TRBV5-8 and TRBJ1-5, is EAGVTQSPTHLIKTRGQQATLRCSPISGHTSVYWYQQALGLGLQFLLWYDEGEERNRGNFPPRFSGRQFPNYSSELNVNALELEDSALYLCASSWRTGGNQPQHFGDGTRLSIL.

The V call is TRBV5-1, the J call TRBJ1-4; the D is unclear. The CDR3 loop spans 15 amino acids. V was shortened by 4 bases and J by 3 bases, with 13 bases between the two germline ends. The germline V gene encodes CDR1 SGHRS and CDR2 YFSETQ. CDR3 DNA: TGCGCCAGCAGCCCCGGAGGGCAGCCTAATGAAAAACTGTTTTTT. Translation gives CASSPGGQPNEKLFF.

The V gene is TRBV29-1, the J gene TRBJ1-1, with D possibly being TRBD1 (6 bases). This CDR3 is 13 amino acids long. From germline, CDR1 is SQVTM and CDR2 ANQGSEA. Trimming took 4 bases from V and 1 from J, leaving 10 bases between them. The CDR3 DNA sequence: TGCAGCGTTGTGACAGGTGGGAACACTGAAGCTTTCTTT. Translated: CSVVTGGNTEAFF. Full variable domain (missing parts from reference TRBV29-1 and TRBJ1-1): SAVISQKPSRDICQRGTSLTIQCQVDSQVTMMFWYRQQPGQSLTLIATANQGSEATYESGFVIDKFPISRPNLTFSTLTVSNMSPEDSSIYLCSVVTGGNTEAFFGQGTRLTVV.

The CDR3 here is CATSRDETTRDRARQPQHF. Written as DNA, the CDR3 is TGTGCCACCAGCAGAGATGAAACCACCCGGGACAGGGCTAGACAGCCCCAGCATTTT. This sequence joins TRBV15 and TRBJ1-5; 9 bases are shared with TRBD1. With V trimmed by 0 bases and J by 7 bases, 16 bases remained unmatched. Germline V lookup: CDR1 LNHNV, CDR2 YYDKDF (reference sequence). The CDR3 is 19 residues long.

This chain links TRBV3-1 (or the pseudogene TRBV3-2) with TRBJ2-7, with D uncertain. CDR3 length equals 12 residues. Germline V lookup: CDR1 LGHDT, CDR2 YNNKEL (reference sequence). Trimming took 1 base from V and 3 from J, leaving 4 bases between them. CDR3 coding DNA: TGTGCCAGCAGCCAAGTCATCTACGAGCAGTACTTC. Its protein product is CASSQVIYEQYF.

This clone was picked up one time. The gene calls are TRBV5-1 and TRBJ1-1; D unclear. Per the germline V gene, CDR1 is SGHRS and CDR2 is YFSETQ. Trimming removed 3 bases at V and 5 bases at J, with 11 bases between. This CDR3 spans 13 amino acids. CDR3 residues: CASSSNFGTEAFF. The CDR3 nucleotides are TGCGCCAGCAGCTCAAACTTCGGGACTGAAGCTTTCTTT.

This chain connects TRBV2 to TRBJ1-5; TRBD1 aligns across 9 bases. V was clipped by 1 base and J by 5 bases; unmatched bases: 0. The CDR3 runs 14 residues. The germline V gene encodes CDR1 SNHLY and CDR2 FYNNEI. The DNA for the CDR3 is TGTGCCAGCAGTGAAGGACAGGGGGATCAGCCCCAGCATTTT. The encoded protein is CASSEGQGDQPQHF.

The V gene is TRBV12-5, the J gene TRBJ2-5; no clear D. V was pared by 7 bases and J by 1 base, with 10 bases between. Germline V gives CDR1 LGHNT, CDR2 FRNRAP. This CDR3 is built from 13 residues. The CDR3 here is CASADISQETQYF. The CDR3 bases are TGTGCTAGTGCAGATATCAGCCAAGAGACCCAGTACTTC.

As to this clone: Other DNA sequences in this specimen translate into the identical CDR3. The CDR3 sequence is CASSLAGAGANVLTF. CDR3 DNA: TGCGCCAGCAGCTTGGCGGGGGCTGGGGCCAACGTCCTGACTTTC. The chain couples TRBV5-1 to TRBJ2-6; tentative D call: TRBD2 (6 bases). This CDR3 spans 15 amino acids. Germline-derived CDR1 and CDR2 are SGHRS and YFSETQ. Between the trimmed V and J ends, which lost 0 bases and 2 bases, there was a span of 6 bases.

This clone has only one observation. The J gene is TRBJ2-7, the V gene TRBV7-6; no definite D call. The CDR3 runs to 15 residues. V shed 5 bases and J shed 0 bases, with 14 bases lying between them. Germline V gene lookup returns CDR1 SGHVS and CDR2 FNYEAQ. The CDR3 is CASSPVTGNSYEQYF. CDR3 coding DNA: TGTGCCAGCAGCCCCGTAACGGGTAACTCCTACGAGCAGTACTTC.

Comment on this clone: This sample also contains other DNA sequences that code for the same CDR3. The chain uses TRBV7-2 and TRBJ1-5; TRBD1 might be the D (6 bases). The CDR3 runs 14 residues. V was shortened by 3 bases and J by 6 bases, with 12 bases between the two germline ends. Germline V CDR1 and CDR2: SGHTA, FQGNSA. CDR3 protein: CASSLEGGGQPQHF. The CDR3 DNA is TGTGCCAGCAGCTTGGAGGGGGGGGGTCAGCCCCAGCATTTT.

This clone was observed a few times. V gene TRBV5-6 combines with J gene TRBJ1-1, with D possibly being TRBD1 (6 bases). V lost 3 bases to trimming and J lost 3 bases, with 27 bases between them. The germline V gene encodes CDR1 SGHDT and CDR2 YYEEEE. The CDR3 runs to 19 residues. The CDR3 sequence is CASSSDLRDTKSWYTEAFF. CDR3 nucleotides: TGTGCCAGCAGCTCAGACCTCCGGGACACCAAAAGTTGGTACACTGAAGCTTTCTTT.

The chain recombines TRBV7-3 with TRBJ1-1; D not resolved. Germline values: CDR1 SGHTA, CDR2 FQGTGA. Trimming cost V 3 bases and J 5 bases, with 10 bases left between them. CDR3 length equals 13 residues. CDR3 sequence (DNA): TGTGCCAGCAGCTTCGGGGTTGGGACTGAAGCTTTCTTT. This sequence encodes CASSFGVGTEAFF.

V usage is TRBV18 and J usage is TRBJ2-5, with 8 bases aligning to TRBD1. The CDR3 has 15 residues. After removal of 4 bases from V and 5 bases from J, the junction contained 9 bases not matched to a gene. Germline V CDR1 and CDR2: KGHSH, LQKENI. Written as DNA, the CDR3 is TGTGCCAGCTCACGGGAGACAGGGGCCCGGGAGACCCAGTACTTC. Translation: CASSRETGARETQYF.

A note on this clone: This CDR3 is also generated by other DNA sequences in the sample. The genes are TRBV5-1 and TRBJ1-5; D is ambiguous. Per germline, CDR1 SGHRS and CDR2 YFSETQ. Trimming pared 0 bases from V and 7 bases from J, leaving 8 bases between. The length of the CDR3 is 13 residues. The CDR3 reads CASSLAGGQPQHF. CDR3 sequence (DNA): TGCGCCAGCAGCTTGGCAGGCGGGCAGCCCCAGCATTTT.